The 25 T cell receptor beta chains below all came from one sample that was sequenced in a study of shared clonotypes between healthy human individuals. Generated by immunoSEQ multiplex PCR, the TCRdb table keeps only in-frame clones and is missing some. The repertoire holds about 490,000 clones, 79% seen once, with approximately 12% in the top ten. Sequencing was performed on PBMCs. The receptors originated from a middle-aged woman in good health. Some clones in this sample may be carry-over from other donors' samples.

This clone has a handful of counts. The rearrangement links TRBV5-1 to TRBJ1-1, with 8 bases matching TRBD1. CDR1 is SGHRS, CDR2 YFSETQ, per germline. This CDR3 has 17 residues. The V segment lost 4 bases and the J segment 2 bases; nucleotides outside the gene matches: 13. The CDR3 DNA is TGCGCCAGCAGCAGCCCAGGGGGCCGGGTAGGAAACACTGAAGCTTTCTTT. It encodes CASSSPGGRVGNTEAFF.

The gene calls are TRBV7-2 and TRBJ2-7, with D possibly TRBD1 on 6 matching bases. Germline CDR1 SGHTA, CDR2 FQGNSA. The CDR3 sequence is 14 residues long. Between the trimmed V and J ends, which lost 5 bases and 1 base, there was a span of 12 bases. CDR3 sequence reads: CASSPRQASYEQYF. CDR3 in DNA: TGTGCCAGCAGCCCCCGACAGGCGTCCTACGAGCAGTACTTC.

This clone was observed many times. This chain uses TRBV5-6 with TRBJ2-7, with D tentatively TRBD1 (6 bases). The germline V gene encodes CDR1 SGHDT and CDR2 YYEEEE. The CDR3 runs 16 residues. V dropped 3 bases and J dropped 0 bases, with 16 bases sitting between them. CDR3 residues: CASSWGPGQSSYEQYF. DNA for the CDR3: TGTGCCAGCAGCTGGGGTCCGGGACAAAGCTCCTACGAGCAGTACTTC. Based on the CDR3 plus reference TRBV5-6 and TRBJ2-7, the full variable domain is DAGVTQSPTHLIKTRGQQVTLRCSPKSGHDTVSWYQQALGQGPQFIFQYYEEEERQRGNFPDRFSGHQFPNYSSELNVNALLLGDSALYLCASSWGPGQSSYEQYFGPGTRLTVT.

The rearrangement uses TRBV30 and TRBJ2-1; TRBD2 agrees at 9 bases. The CDR3 runs to 15 residues. The V gene's germline CDR1 is GTSNPN and CDR2 SVGIG (reference sequence). V was pared by 1 base and J by 7 bases, with 8 bases of the junction left unmatched. CDR3 nucleotides: TGTGCCTGGAGTGGTGGACTAGCGAGGTGGAATGAGCAGTTCTTC. Translating it yields CAWSGGLARWNEQFF.

About this clone itself: In the same sample, other DNA sequences code for this CDR3. This rearrangement joins TRBV7-8 to TRBJ2-1, with D unresolved. V was trimmed by 5 bases and J by 4 bases, leaving 3 bases between them. This CDR3 has 11 amino acids. Germline V gives CDR1 SGHVS, CDR2 FQNEAQ. DNA of the CDR3: TGTGCCAGCAGCGGATACAATGAGCAGTTCTTC. Its protein is CASSGYNEQFF.

The chain employs TRBV19 and TRBJ2-1; D is unclear. V lost 9 bases to trimming and J lost 5 bases, with 14 bases between them. The CDR3 runs 13 residues. Germline values: CDR1 LNHDA, CDR2 SQIVND (reference sequence). The CDR3: CASKDQPDNEQFF. As DNA, the CDR3 is TGTGCCAGCAAGGACCAACCCGACAATGAGCAGTTCTTC.

This chain links TRBV7-8 with TRBJ2-7; TRBD2 agrees at 8 bases. V gave up 6 bases and J gave up 0 bases; unmatched junction bases: 7. The CDR3 runs to 15 residues. Germline CDR1 is SGHVS and CDR2 is FQNEAQ. The CDR3 bases are TGTGCCAGCAGTGACGTCACTAGCGGCTCCTACGAGCAGTACTTC. Translating gives CASSDVTSGSYEQYF.

J is TRBJ2-1 and V is TRBV5-1; D unresolved. V was trimmed by 0 bases and J by 3 bases, leaving 4 bases between them. CDR1 is SGHRS, CDR2 YFSETQ, per germline. The CDR3 extends over 13 amino acids. CDR3 DNA: TGCGCCAGCAGCTTGGGCAACTACAATGAGCAGTTCTTC. Its protein product is CASSLGNYNEQFF. Full variable domain (rest looked up from reference TRBV5-1 and TRBJ2-1): KAGVTQTPRYLIKTRGQQVTLSCSPISGHRSVSWYQQTPGQGLQFLFEYFSETQRNKGNFPGRFSGRQFSNSRSEMNVSTLELGDSALYLCASSLGNYNEQFFGPGTRLTVL.

The V gene is TRBV9, the J gene TRBJ2-3, with TRBD2 matching over 7 bases. The CDR3 covers 16 residues. Unmatched junction bases numbered 9, after V lost 3 bases and J lost 2 bases. Germline CDR1 and CDR2: SGDLS and YYNGEE. The CDR3 DNA follows: TGTGCCAGCAGCGCAAGGGGCGGGAGCCCCACAGATACGCAGTATTTT. Protein product: CASSARGGSPTDTQYF.

This clone is a singleton in its sample. V usage is TRBV5-5 and J usage is TRBJ1-4, with a possible D match to TRBD1 (6 bases). Trimming took off 1 base at V and 0 bases at J, with 10 bases between the two ends. The CDR3 covers 16 residues. Germline CDR1 is SGHKS and CDR2 is YYEKEE (reference sequence). The DNA of the CDR3 is TGTGCCAGCAGCTTGAGCAGACAGGCAACTAATGAAAAACTGTTTTTT. Translating gives CASSLSRQATNEKLFF.

This rearrangement joins TRBV27 to TRBJ2-3; 8 bases are a match to TRBD1. J was trimmed by 15 bases and V by 5 bases; bases with no gene match: 19. This CDR3 region has 15 residues. Germline V gives CDR1 MNHEY, CDR2 SMNVEV (reference sequence). CDR3 residues: CASSPTRGTGSGRYF. Written as DNA, the CDR3 is TGTGCCAGCAGTCCCACCCGCGGGACAGGCTCCGGGCGATATTTT.

This chain joins TRBV5-1 and TRBJ2-7; a weak D match, TRBD2 (6 bases). The CDR3 contains 15 residues. V lost 0 bases, J lost 3 bases, and 13 bases lay in between. Germline V gives CDR1 SGHRS, CDR2 YFSETQ. The CDR3 loop is CASSLGDWLYYEQYF. In nucleotides, the CDR3 is TGCGCCAGCAGCTTGGGGGACTGGCTTTACTACGAGCAGTACTTC.

V is TRBV30 and J is TRBJ1-5, with D maybe TRBD1 (5 bases). The CDR3 contains 15 residues. Germline V gene sequence: CDR1 GTSNPN, CDR2 SVGIG (reference sequence). V was cut by 1 base and J by 4 bases, with 14 bases left in between. The CDR3 sequence: CAWSDGGVGNQPQHF. The CDR3 bases are TGTGCCTGGAGTGATGGGGGAGTTGGTAATCAGCCCCAGCATTTT.

The chain combines TRBV11-2 with TRBJ2-3, with D possibly matching TRBD2 (6 bases). The CDR3 has 17 residues. V was trimmed by 3 bases and J by 3 bases, leaving 19 bases between them. CDR1 and CDR2 from the germline V gene are SGHAT and FQNNGV. The CDR3 sequence is CASSFSVGGVLTDTQYF. The CDR3 DNA follows: TGTGCCAGCAGCTTCTCGGTAGGAGGGGTTTTAACAGATACGCAGTATTTT.

The V and J genes are TRBV7-9 and TRBJ2-7; D is possibly TRBD1 (5 bases). Germline loops: CDR1 SEHNR, CDR2 FQNEAQ (reference sequence). This CDR3 has 13 residues. V was pared by 2 bases and J by 3 bases, with 8 bases between. CDR3 in amino acids: CASSLTTVYEQYF. CDR3 coding DNA: TGTGCCAGCAGCTTAACGACAGTCTACGAGCAGTACTTC.

V usage is TRBV18 and J usage is TRBJ2-3, with TRBD2 matching 8 bases. CDR3 size: 16 residues. V trimming: 3 bases; J trimming: 1 base; junction bases outside the gene matches: 6. CDR1 is KGHSH, CDR2 LQKENI, per germline. In DNA form, the CDR3 reads TGTGCCAGCTCACCGGAGCGGGAGTTGGGCACAGATACGCAGTATTTT. Translating gives CASSPERELGTDTQYF.

The chain joins TRBV18 to TRBJ2-1, with 7 bases lining up with TRBD1. The J segment lost 5 bases and the V segment lost 3 bases, leaving 7 bases of the junction unmatched. This CDR3 is 15 amino acids long. CDR1 KGHSH and CDR2 LQKENI come from the germline V gene. The CDR3 is CASSPIGQANNEQFF. The CDR3 DNA is TGTGCCAGCTCACCTATTGGACAGGCCAACAATGAGCAGTTCTTC. The full variable domain, completed using reference TRBV18 and TRBJ2-1, is NAGVMQNPRHLVRRRGQEARLRCSPMKGHSHVYWYRQLPEEGLKFMVYLQKENIIDESGMPKERFSAEFPKEGPSILRIQQVVRGDSAAYFCASSPIGQANNEQFFGPGTRLTVL.

The table lists this clone with a count of one. The chain employs TRBV9 and TRBJ2-7; D ambiguous. The CDR3 sequence is 14 residues long. V lost 0 bases, J lost 0 bases, and 7 bases lay in between. Germline values: CDR1 SGDLS, CDR2 YYNGEE. The DNA of the CDR3 is TGTGCCAGCAGCGTAGGGGCTAGCTCCTACGAGCAGTACTTC. It specifies CASSVGASSYEQYF.

The V gene is TRBV18, the J gene TRBJ2-3, with 8 nucleotides matching TRBD1. Germline values: CDR1 KGHSH, CDR2 LQKENI. Trimming at V came to 5 bases and at J to 0 bases, leaving 1 base not matched to a gene. The CDR3 extends over 14 amino acids. CDR3 in amino acids: CASSDRGSTDTQYF. DNA of the CDR3: TGTGCCAGCTCAGACAGGGGAAGCACAGATACGCAGTATTTT.

The CDR3 DNA reads as TGTGCCAGCAGCCGGGGGACTAGCGGGAGCGGTGAGACCCAGTACTTC. Amino acids: CASSRGTSGSGETQYF. V and J are TRBV4-2 and TRBJ2-5; 14 positions agree with TRBD2. Unmatched junction bases numbered 6, after V lost 4 bases and J lost 5 bases. This CDR3 contains 16 residues. Germline V lookup: CDR1 LGHNA, CDR2 YNFKEQ.

This clone was seen a handful of times. This likely stems from a read error, as it lies one base from a far larger clone. This chain uses TRBV2 with TRBJ2-1; either TRBD1 or TRBD2 may supply D (5 bases each). CDR3 length: 13 amino acids. Germline V CDR1 and CDR2: SNHLY, FYNNEI. Trimming cost V 9 bases and J 9 bases, with 18 bases left between them. CDR3 protein: CARLLGAGSEQFF. The CDR3, as DNA: TGTGCCAGACTACTAGGGGCGGGCAGTGAGCAGTTCTTC.

The rearrangement joins TRBV29-1 to TRBJ2-2, with D perhaps matching TRBD2 (5 bases). The CDR3 totals 13 residues. V was pared by 7 bases and J by 4 bases, with 13 bases between. Germline V CDR1 and CDR2: SQVTM, ANQGSEA. The CDR3 is CSGMRTGTGELFF. CDR3 sequence (DNA): TGCAGCGGAATGAGGACTGGCACCGGGGAGCTGTTTTTT.

This chain uses TRBV29-1 with TRBJ1-2; 9 nucleotides line up with TRBD1. This CDR3 contains 12 residues. J was trimmed by 7 bases and V by 6 bases; bases with no gene match: 6. The germline V gene encodes CDR1 SQVTM and CDR2 ANQGSEA. Here the CDR3 DNA reads TGCAGCGTCGATGACAGGGGGATTGGCTACACCTTC. It encodes CSVDDRGIGYTF. The whole variable domain, filled in from reference TRBV29-1 and TRBJ1-2, reads SAVISQKPSRDICQRGTSLTIQCQVDSQVTMMFWYRQQPGQSLTLIATANQGSEATYESGFVIDKFPISRPNLTFSTLTVSNMSPEDSSIYLCSVDDRGIGYTFGSGTRLTVV.

This clone was counted only a few times. Other DNA sequences in the same sample also yield this CDR3. This chain links TRBV20-1 with TRBJ2-7, with D possibly matching TRBD2 (6 bases). The V gene's germline CDR1 is DFQATT and CDR2 SNEGSKA (reference sequence). This CDR3 region has 11 residues. Trimming shortened V by 6 bases and J by 0 bases, and 6 bases separated the two germline ends. In DNA, the CDR3 is TGCAGTGCGCGGGACTCCTACGAGCAGTACTTC. It translates to CSARDSYEQYF.

This clone showed up just once. The chain links TRBV5-5 to TRBJ2-5; the D is unclear. This CDR3 has 14 amino acids. The germline V gene has CDR1 SGHKS and CDR2 YYEKEE (reference sequence). Between the trimmed V and J ends, which lost 3 bases and 5 bases, there was a span of 14 bases. The CDR3 region has the DNA TGTGCCAGCAGCTCTGAGACGATGTTCGAGACCCAGTACTTC. Its protein product is CASSSETMFETQYF. The full variable domain, its missing parts supplied by reference TRBV5-5 and TRBJ2-5, is DAGVTQSPTHLIKTRGQQVTLRCSPISGHKSVSWYQQVLGQGPQFIFQYYEKEERGRGNFPDRFSARQFPNYSSELNVNALLLGDSALYLCASSSETMFETQYFGPGTRLLVL.